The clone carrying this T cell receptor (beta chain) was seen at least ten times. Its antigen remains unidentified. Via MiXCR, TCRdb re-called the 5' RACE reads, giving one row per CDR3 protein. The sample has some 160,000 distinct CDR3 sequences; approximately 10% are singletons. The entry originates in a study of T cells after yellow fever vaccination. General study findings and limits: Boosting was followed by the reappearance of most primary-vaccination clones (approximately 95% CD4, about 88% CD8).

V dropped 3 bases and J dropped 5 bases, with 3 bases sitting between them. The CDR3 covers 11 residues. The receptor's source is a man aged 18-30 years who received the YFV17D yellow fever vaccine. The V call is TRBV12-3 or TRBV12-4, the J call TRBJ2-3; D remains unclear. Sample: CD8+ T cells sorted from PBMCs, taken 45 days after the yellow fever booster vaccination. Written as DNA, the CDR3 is TGTGCCAGCAGTTTCCGAGATACGCAGTATTTT. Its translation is CASSFRDTQYF.